The 17 T cell receptor beta chains in this list originate from one sample, sequenced in a study of identical twins. TCRdb re-called the 5' RACE reads with MiXCR, one entry per CDR3 protein. The table lists hundreds of thousands of distinct CDR3 sequences, 8.6% of them singletons. The same data also contributed to another study, on yellow fever vaccine responses in identical twins.

Sequences were obtained from PBMCs. Receptors originate from a woman between 18 and 30 years old in good health.

This clonotype was found many times. The rearrangement joins TRBV5-1 to TRBJ1-2; 8 bases match TRBD1. V shed 1 base, J shed 3 bases, and the junction held 11 bases outside the gene matches. The CDR3 extends over 17 amino acids. Germline-derived CDR1 and CDR2 are SGHRS and YFSETQ. CDR3 amino acids: CASSLRDRLPHDYGYTF. As DNA, the CDR3 is TGCGCCAGCAGCTTGCGGGACAGGCTTCCTCACGACTATGGCTACACCTTC.

The J gene is TRBJ2-1, the V gene TRBV20-1, with D possibly TRBD2 on 5 matching bases. The CDR3 covers 16 residues. Germline-derived CDR1 and CDR2 are DFQATT and SNEGSKA (reference sequence). The V end was cut by 3 bases, the J end by 1 base, with 16 bases between. The CDR3 is CSASDSGLKSYNEQFF. The CDR3, as DNA: TGCAGTGCTAGCGATTCGGGGTTGAAGTCCTACAATGAGCAGTTCTTC.

The V and J genes are TRBV27 and TRBJ2-3; 9 positions match TRBD2. The V and J ends lost 4 bases and 1 base, in that order; junction bases with no gene match: 6. This CDR3 is built from 16 residues. Germline V gene data show CDR1 as MNHEY and CDR2 as SMNVEV (reference sequence). CDR3 in amino acids: CASSSLAGGRTDTQYF. Here the CDR3 DNA reads TGTGCCAGCAGTTCCCTGGCGGGGGGGCGCACAGATACGCAGTATTTT.

This clonotype showed up many times. This chain links TRBV28 with TRBJ2-7; D not certain. This CDR3 is 15 amino acids long. Germline assignment: CDR1 MDHEN and CDR2 SYDVKM. Between the trimmed V and J ends, which lost 3 bases and 1 base, there was a span of 13 bases. CDR3 in amino acids: CASSLLGITSYEQYF. In DNA, the CDR3 is TGTGCCAGCAGTTTGCTGGGGATTACATCCTACGAGCAGTACTTC.

This clonotype was counted a few times. The chain employs TRBV7-9 and TRBJ1-2, with TRBD1 matching over 8 bases. V shed 2 bases, J shed 8 bases, and the junction held 4 bases outside the gene matches. The CDR3 contains 13 residues. Germline V CDR1 and CDR2: SEHNR, FQNEAQ (reference sequence). The CDR3 region is CASSLTTGEGYTF. CDR3 nucleotides: TGTGCCAGCAGCTTAACGACAGGGGAGGGCTACACCTTC.

The chain employs TRBV6-2 or TRBV6-3 and TRBJ2-3; no reliable D call. V lost 4 bases, J lost 0 bases, and 11 bases lay in between. The CDR3 totals 15 residues. Looked up from germline, CDR1 is MNHEY and CDR2 is SVGEGT. For the CDR3, the DNA is TGTGCCAGCAGTTCACAGAAATATAGCACAGATACGCAGTATTTT. This gives the protein CASSSQKYSTDTQYF.

A note on this clonotype: A read error may produce the germline difference seen at one junction end. The chain combines TRBV4-1 with TRBJ2-1, with 9 nucleotides matching TRBD1. The CDR3 contains 16 residues. Germline assignment: CDR1 MGHRA and CDR2 YSYEKL. The CDR3 DNA sequence: TGCGCCAGCAGCCAGGCCGGGACAGGGCCCTACAAAGAGCAGTTCTTC. It codes for CASSQAGTGPYKEQFF.

In its sample, this clonotype was seen many times. The J gene is TRBJ1-1, the V gene TRBV28; maybe TRBD1 (6 bases). Per germline, CDR1 MDHEN and CDR2 SYDVKM. The CDR3 totals 15 residues. The germline V and J ends were trimmed by 5 bases and 0 bases, with 13 bases remaining between them. Here the CDR3 DNA reads TGTGCCAGCAGTCCCCTGGACAGACTGAACACTGAAGCTTTCTTT. Translation gives CASSPLDRLNTEAFF. Variable domain in full (rest from reference TRBV28 and TRBJ1-1): DVKVTQSSRYLVKRTGEKVFLECVQDMDHENMFWYRQDPGLGLRLIYFSYDVKMKEKGDIPEGYSVSREKKERFSLILESASTNQTSMYLCASSPLDRLNTEAFFGQGTRLTVV.

This clonotype occurred many times. The chain carries TRBV6-6 and TRBJ1-1; unclear D gene. Trimming took off 0 bases at V and 2 bases at J, with 4 bases between the two ends. The CDR3 is 13 amino acids. Germline V CDR1 and CDR2: MNHNY, SVGAGI (reference sequence). The CDR3: CASSYSLNTEAFF. The CDR3 DNA reads TGTGCCAGCAGTTACTCGCTTAACACTGAAGCTTTCTTT.

This clonotype showed up just once. This rearrangement joins TRBV30 to TRBJ2-7; 7 bases match TRBD2. V trimming: 3 bases; J trimming: 2 bases; junction bases outside the gene matches: 1. Looked up from germline, CDR1 is GTSNPN and CDR2 is SVGIG (reference sequence). There are 12 residues in the CDR3. CDR3 region: CAWSGLAYEQYF. The CDR3 coding sequence is TGTGCCTGGAGCGGACTAGCCTACGAGCAGTACTTC.

This clonotype has more than one count but fewer than ten. This chain uses TRBV29-1 with TRBJ1-1, with unresolved D. This CDR3 contains 12 residues. The germline V gene encodes CDR1 SQVTM and CDR2 ANQGSEA. V was trimmed by 7 bases and J by 4 bases, leaving 13 bases between them. This CDR3 is CSARASGTEAFF. DNA for the CDR3: TGCAGCGCTAGGGCTAGCGGCACTGAAGCTTTCTTT.

The rearrangement joins TRBV5-1 to TRBJ2-6; 9 bases match TRBD2. CDR1 and CDR2 from the germline V gene are SGHRS and YFSETQ. CDR3 length: 20 residues. The ends lost 0 bases at V and 4 bases at J; junction bases unmatched: 14. Here the CDR3 DNA reads TGCGCCAGCAGCTTGGCTCTTCCTAACCCAGGGACTAGCGGGGCCAACGTCCTGACTTTC. Protein sequence: CASSLALPNPGTSGANVLTF. The whole variable domain, remainder taken from reference TRBV5-1 and TRBJ2-6, is KAGVTQTPRYLIKTRGQQVTLSCSPISGHRSVSWYQQTPGQGLQFLFEYFSETQRNKGNFPGRFSGRQFSNSRSEMNVSTLELGDSALYLCASSLALPNPGTSGANVLTFGAGSRLTVL.

This clonotype was detected only a few times. The chain joins TRBV6-2 or TRBV6-3 to TRBJ2-7, with 12 positions matching TRBD2. The trim removed 7 bases at V and 3 bases at J, leaving 4 bases unmatched. The CDR3 loop spans 14 amino acids. Looked up from germline, CDR1 is MNHEY and CDR2 is SVGEGT. The chain's CDR3 is CASKRTSGNYEQYF. CDR3 DNA sequence: TGTGCCAGCAAGAGGACTAGCGGGAACTACGAGCAGTACTTC.

This clonotype appeared many times. The chain is built from TRBV20-1 and TRBJ2-5; 7 bases fit TRBD1. Germline assignment: CDR1 DFQATT and CDR2 SNEGSKA (reference sequence). CDR3 length: 13 residues. The V and J ends lost 4 bases and 4 bases, in that order; junction bases with no gene match: 6. The CDR3 DNA reads TGCAGTGCTATAAGGACAGGCGGAGAGACCCAGTACTTC. It specifies CSAIRTGGETQYF.

This chain links TRBV7-8 with TRBJ2-7; 11 nucleotides line up with TRBD2. Germline V gene lookup returns CDR1 SGHVS and CDR2 FQNEAQ. V shed 0 bases and J 7 bases; nucleotides not matched to a gene: 11. The CDR3 is 17 residues long. CDR3 amino acids: CASSLALAGASPTEQYF. The DNA of the CDR3 is TGTGCCAGCAGCTTAGCACTAGCGGGAGCTAGCCCTACTGAGCAGTACTTC.

This clonotype was counted at least ten times. The V and J genes are TRBV3-1 and TRBJ1-1; D unresolved. In germline, CDR1 is LGHDT, CDR2 YNNKEL (reference sequence). V was pared by 0 bases and J by 1 base, with 12 bases between. This CDR3 spans 16 amino acids. The CDR3 sequence is CASSQDWRGSNTEAFF. The CDR3 DNA follows: TGTGCCAGCAGCCAAGATTGGCGGGGATCGAACACTGAAGCTTTCTTT.

This clonotype was seen only a few times. The J gene is TRBJ2-6, the V gene TRBV4-1; D ambiguous. With 5 bases removed from V and 4 bases from J, the gap between germline ends came to 9 bases. Germline CDR1 and CDR2: MGHRA and YSYEKL. The CDR3 is 14 residues long. The CDR3, as DNA: TGCGCCAGCAGCAGTCCTATCGGGGCCAACGTCCTGACTTTC. Encoded protein: CASSSPIGANVLTF.